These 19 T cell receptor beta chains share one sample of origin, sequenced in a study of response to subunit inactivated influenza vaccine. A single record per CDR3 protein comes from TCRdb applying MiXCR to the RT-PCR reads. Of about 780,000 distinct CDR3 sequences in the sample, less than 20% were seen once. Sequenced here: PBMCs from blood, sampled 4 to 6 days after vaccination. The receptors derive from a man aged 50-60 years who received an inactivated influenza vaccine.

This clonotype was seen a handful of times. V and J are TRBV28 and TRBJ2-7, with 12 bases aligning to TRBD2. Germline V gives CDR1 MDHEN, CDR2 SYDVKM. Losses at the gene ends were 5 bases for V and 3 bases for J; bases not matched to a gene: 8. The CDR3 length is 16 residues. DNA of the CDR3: TGTGCCAGCAGTAAGCGGACTAGCGGGGTAATCTACGAGCAGTACTTC. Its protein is CASSKRTSGVIYEQYF.

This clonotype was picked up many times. The DNA of the CDR3 is TGTGCCAGCAGTTACTACTGGACCGGGACAGGCTCCGACCAAGAGACCCAGTACTTC. Its protein product is CASSYYWTGTGSDQETQYF. V and J are TRBV28 and TRBJ2-5; the match to TRBD1 covers 8 bases. After removal of 4 bases from V and 0 bases from J, the junction contained 16 bases not matched to a gene. This CDR3 comprises 19 residues. Germline V CDR1 and CDR2: MDHEN, SYDVKM.

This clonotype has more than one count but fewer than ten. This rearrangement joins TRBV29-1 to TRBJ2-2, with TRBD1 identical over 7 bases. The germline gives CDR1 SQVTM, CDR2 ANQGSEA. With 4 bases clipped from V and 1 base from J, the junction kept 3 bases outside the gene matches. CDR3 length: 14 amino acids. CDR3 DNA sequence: TGCAGCGTTGGCCGACAGGGGAACACCGGGGAGCTGTTTTTT. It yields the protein CSVGRQGNTGELFF.

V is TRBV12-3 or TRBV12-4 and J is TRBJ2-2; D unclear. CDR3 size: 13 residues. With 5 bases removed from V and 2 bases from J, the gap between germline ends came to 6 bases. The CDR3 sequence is CASSAINTGELFF. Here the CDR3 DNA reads TGTGCCAGCAGTGCAATTAACACCGGGGAGCTGTTTTTT.

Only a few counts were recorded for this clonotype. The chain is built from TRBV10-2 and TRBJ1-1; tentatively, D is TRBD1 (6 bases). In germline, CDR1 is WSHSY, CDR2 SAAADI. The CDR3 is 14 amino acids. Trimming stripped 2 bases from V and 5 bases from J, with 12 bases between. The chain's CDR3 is CASSEQEGGTEAFF. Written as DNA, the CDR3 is TGCGCCAGCAGTGAGCAGGAGGGGGGGACTGAAGCTTTCTTT.

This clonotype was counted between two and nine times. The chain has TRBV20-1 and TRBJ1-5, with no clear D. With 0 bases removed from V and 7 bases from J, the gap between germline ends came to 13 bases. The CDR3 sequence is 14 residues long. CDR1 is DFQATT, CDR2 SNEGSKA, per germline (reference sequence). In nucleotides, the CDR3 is TGCAGTGCTAGAGATCCTCAAAACCCCCAGCCCCAGCATTTT. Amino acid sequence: CSARDPQNPQPQHF.

CDR3 nucleotides: TGTGCCAGCAGCGTACGACTAGCGGGACTCTACAATGAGCAGTTCTTC. Its protein is CASSVRLAGLYNEQFF. This chain uses TRBV9 with TRBJ2-1, with 11 positions matching TRBD2. V was pared by 1 base and J by 3 bases, with 3 bases of the junction left unmatched. Germline V gives CDR1 SGDLS, CDR2 YYNGEE. This CDR3 is built from 16 residues.

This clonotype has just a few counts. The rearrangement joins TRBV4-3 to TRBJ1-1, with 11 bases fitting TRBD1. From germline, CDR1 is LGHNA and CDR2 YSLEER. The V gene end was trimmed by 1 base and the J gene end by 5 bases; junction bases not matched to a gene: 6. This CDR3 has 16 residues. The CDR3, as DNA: TGCGCCAGCAGCCAAGGCCCGGGACAGGGGGTGACTGAAGCTTTCTTT. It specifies CASSQGPGQGVTEAFF.

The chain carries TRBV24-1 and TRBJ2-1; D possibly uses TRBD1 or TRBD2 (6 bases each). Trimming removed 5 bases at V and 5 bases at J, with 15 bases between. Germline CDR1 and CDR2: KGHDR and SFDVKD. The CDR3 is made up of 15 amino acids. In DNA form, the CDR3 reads TGTGCCACCAGTGGGAGTGGGGGGCGCGACAATGAGCAGTTCTTC. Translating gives CATSGSGGRDNEQFF.

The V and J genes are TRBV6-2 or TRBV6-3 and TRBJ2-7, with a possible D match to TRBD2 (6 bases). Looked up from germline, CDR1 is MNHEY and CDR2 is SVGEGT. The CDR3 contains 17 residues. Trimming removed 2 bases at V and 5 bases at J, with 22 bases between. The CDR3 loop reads CASSYLQGAGRSHEQYF. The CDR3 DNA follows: TGTGCCAGCAGTTACCTCCAGGGCGCAGGGAGGTCCCACGAGCAGTACTTC.

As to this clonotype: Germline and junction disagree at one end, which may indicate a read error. CDR3 sequence: CASSLAGDRYEQYF. The CDR3 DNA sequence: TGTGCCAGCAGCTTAGCGGGAGATCGCTACGAGCAGTACTTC. The chain couples TRBV12-3 or TRBV12-4 to TRBJ2-7, with TRBD2 identical over 9 bases. The CDR3 length is 14 residues.

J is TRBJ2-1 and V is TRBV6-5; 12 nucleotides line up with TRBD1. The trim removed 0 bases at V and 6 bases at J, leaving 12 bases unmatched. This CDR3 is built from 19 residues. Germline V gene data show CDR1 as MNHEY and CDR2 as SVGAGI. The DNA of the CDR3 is TGTGCCAGCAGTTACTCTTGGGACAGGGGGCGCCTCGGTGTCAATGAGCAGTTCTTC. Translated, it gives CASSYSWDRGRLGVNEQFF.

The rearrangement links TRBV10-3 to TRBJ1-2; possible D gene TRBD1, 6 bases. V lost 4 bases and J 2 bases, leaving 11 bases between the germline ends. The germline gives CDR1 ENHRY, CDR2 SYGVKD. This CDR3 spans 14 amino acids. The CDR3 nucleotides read TGTGCCATCAGTGTGGTTCAGGGGAACTATGGCTACACCTTC. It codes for CAISVVQGNYGYTF.

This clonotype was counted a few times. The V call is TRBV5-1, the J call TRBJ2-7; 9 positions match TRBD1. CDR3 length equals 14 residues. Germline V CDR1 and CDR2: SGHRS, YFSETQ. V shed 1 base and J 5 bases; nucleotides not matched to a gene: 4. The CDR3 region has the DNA TGCGCCAGCAGCTTGACAACAGGGGGCGACGAGCAGTACTTC. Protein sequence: CASSLTTGGDEQYF. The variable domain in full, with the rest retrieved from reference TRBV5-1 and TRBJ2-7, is KAGVTQTPRYLIKTRGQQVTLSCSPISGHRSVSWYQQTPGQGLQFLFEYFSETQRNKGNFPGRFSGRQFSNSRSEMNVSTLELGDSALYLCASSLTTGGDEQYFGPGTRLTVT.

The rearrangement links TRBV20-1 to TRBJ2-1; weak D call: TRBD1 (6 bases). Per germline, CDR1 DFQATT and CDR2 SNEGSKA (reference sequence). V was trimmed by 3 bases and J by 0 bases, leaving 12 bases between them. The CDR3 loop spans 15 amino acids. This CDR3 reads CSASHRASSYNEQFF. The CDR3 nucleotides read TGCAGTGCTAGTCACAGGGCGAGCTCCTACAATGAGCAGTTCTTC.

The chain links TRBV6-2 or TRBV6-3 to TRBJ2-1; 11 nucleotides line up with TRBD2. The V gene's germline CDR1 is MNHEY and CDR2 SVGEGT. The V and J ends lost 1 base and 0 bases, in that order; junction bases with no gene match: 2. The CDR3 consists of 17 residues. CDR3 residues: CASSYWLAGGSYNEQFF. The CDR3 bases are TGTGCCAGCAGTTACTGGCTAGCGGGAGGCTCCTACAATGAGCAGTTCTTC.

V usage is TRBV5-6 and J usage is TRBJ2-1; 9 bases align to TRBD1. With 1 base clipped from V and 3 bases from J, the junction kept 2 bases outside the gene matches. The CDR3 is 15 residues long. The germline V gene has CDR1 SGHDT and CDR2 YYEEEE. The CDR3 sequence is CASSLTGGHYNEQFF. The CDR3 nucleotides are TGTGCCAGCAGCTTGACAGGGGGCCACTACAATGAGCAGTTCTTC.

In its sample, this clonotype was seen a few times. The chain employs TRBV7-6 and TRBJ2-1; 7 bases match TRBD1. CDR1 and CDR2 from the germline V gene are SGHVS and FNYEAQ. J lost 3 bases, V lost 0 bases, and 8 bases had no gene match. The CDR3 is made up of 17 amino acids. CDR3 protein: CASSLAWQGVLYNEQFF. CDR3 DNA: TGTGCCAGCAGCTTAGCGTGGCAGGGGGTACTCTACAATGAGCAGTTCTTC.

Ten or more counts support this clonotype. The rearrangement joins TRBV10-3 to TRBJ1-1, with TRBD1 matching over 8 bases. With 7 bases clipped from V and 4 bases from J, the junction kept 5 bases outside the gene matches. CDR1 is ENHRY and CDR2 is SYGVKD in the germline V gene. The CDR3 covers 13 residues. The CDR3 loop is CAITPGQGTEAFF. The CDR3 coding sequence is TGTGCCATCACCCCAGGACAGGGCACTGAAGCTTTCTTT.